This TCR beta chain was sequenced during a study of shared clonotypes between healthy human individuals. Measured with immunoSEQ multiplex PCR; TCRdb has only the in-frame clones, and not every one. Among 2 million to 3 million clones listed, 80% to 95% were seen once. Sequencing was performed on naive CD4+ T cells from PBMCs. The subset denotes: CD45RA+ positively selected. The source is a young man in good health. Some clones in this sample may be carry-over from other donors' samples.

As DNA, the CDR3 is TGTGCCAGCAGCTTCAACTTAGCGGGAGGGGTGAATGAGCAGTTCTTC. It encodes CASSFNLAGGVNEQFF. The chain has TRBV5-4 and TRBJ2-1; 11 bases fit TRBD2. The V gene's germline CDR1 is SGHNT and CDR2 YYREEE (reference sequence). Unmatched junction bases numbered 8, after V lost 2 bases and J lost 7 bases. The CDR3 extends over 16 amino acids. The whole variable domain, filled in from reference TRBV5-4 and TRBJ2-1, reads ETGVTQSPTHLIKTRGQQVTLRCSSQSGHNTVSWYQQALGQGPQFIFQYYREEENGRGNFPPRFSGLQFPNYSSELNVNALELDDSALYLCASSFNLAGGVNEQFFGPGTRLTVL.